This T cell receptor (beta chain) emerged from a study of cytomegalovirus exposure and HLA in healthy donors. PCR was performed using 60 Vbeta and 13 Jbeta primers. Produced via immunoSEQ multiplex PCR; TCRdb's table is partial and in-frame only. The data contain 90,000 to 120,000 clones, about four fifths of them singletons. This CDR3 contains 15 residues. The germline gives CDR1 ENHRY, CDR2 SYGVKD. Between the trimmed V and J ends, which lost 6 bases and 6 bases, there was a span of 15 bases. The rearrangement links TRBV10-3 to TRBJ1-6; D is undetermined. This receptor was taken from a man under 40 in good health and CMV-seropositive. The sample was PBMCs. CDR3 DNA: TGTGCCATCAGGTCGGGGAGGGATGCTAATTCACCCCTCCACTTT. Protein sequence: CAIRSGRDANSPLHF.